The present T cell receptor (beta chain) was sequenced within a study of cytomegalovirus exposure and HLA in healthy donors. Primers included in the PCR were 60 Vbeta and 13 Jbeta primers. Measured with immunoSEQ multiplex PCR; TCRdb has only the in-frame clones, and not every one. This repertoire comprises just over 150,000 clones; its ten largest clones make up roughly 1.9%. The sequenced sample was PBMCs. The TCR comes from a man under 40 in good health and CMV-seronegative.

In nucleotides, the CDR3 is TGTGCCAGCAGCGCTCGACAGGGACCCTACGAGCAGTACTTC. It encodes CASSARQGPYEQYF. This sequence joins TRBV5-4 and TRBJ2-7; 7 nucleotides line up with TRBD1. Germline values: CDR1 SGHNT, CDR2 YYREEE (reference sequence). V shed 4 bases and J 2 bases; nucleotides not matched to a gene: 6. CDR3 length: 14 residues. The whole variable domain, remainder taken from reference TRBV5-4 and TRBJ2-7, is ETGVTQSPTHLIKTRGQQVTLRCSSQSGHNTVSWYQQALGQGPQFIFQYYREEENGRGNFPPRFSGLQFPNYSSELNVNALELDDSALYLCASSARQGPYEQYFGPGTRLTVT.